This entry is about one T cell receptor beta chain. Antigen unknown. Measured with immunoSEQ multiplex PCR; TCRdb has only the in-frame clones, and not every one. The sample has around 56,000 clones, around 80% seen once. This sample was included in a study of a mutant IDH1 vaccine in newly diagnosed glioma. Turning to the study itself: Beginning 4-6 weeks after radiotherapy alone, or with temozolomide cycles, vaccination took place. Most had both radiotherapy and temozolomide beforehand; others had only one.

The time point was: week 23, last vaccination. Each dose of the vaccine consisted of 300 ug of mutant IDH1 20-mer peptide, with topical imiquimod. The CDR3 is 16 residues long. Per germline, CDR1 MNHEY and CDR2 SVGAGI. Trimming took off 0 bases at V and 6 bases at J, with 17 bases between the two ends. This clonotype was obtained from a woman in her thirties or forties with glioma. Some clones in this sample may be carry-over from other donors' samples. Sequenced material: PBMCs, taken from a glioma patient whose treatment included an IDH1 peptide vaccine. This rearrangement joins TRBV6-5 to TRBJ1-2; TRBD1 is a possible D gene (5 bases). CDR3 bases: TGTGCCAGCAGTTACTCTCCAGTTTCAGGGAACAATGGCTACACCTTC. Protein sequence: CASSYSPVSGNNGYTF.